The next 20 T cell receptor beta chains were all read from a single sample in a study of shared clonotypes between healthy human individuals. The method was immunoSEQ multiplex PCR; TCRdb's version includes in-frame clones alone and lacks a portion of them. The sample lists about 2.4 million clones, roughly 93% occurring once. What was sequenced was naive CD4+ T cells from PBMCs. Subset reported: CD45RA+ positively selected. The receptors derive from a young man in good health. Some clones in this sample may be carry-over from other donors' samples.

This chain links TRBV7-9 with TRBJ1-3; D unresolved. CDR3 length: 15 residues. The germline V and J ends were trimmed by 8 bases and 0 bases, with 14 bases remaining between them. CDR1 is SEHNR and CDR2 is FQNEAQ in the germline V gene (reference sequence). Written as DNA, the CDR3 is TGTGCCAGCGCTTCCGGGTCCGTCTCTGGAAACACCATATATTTT. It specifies CASASGSVSGNTIYF.

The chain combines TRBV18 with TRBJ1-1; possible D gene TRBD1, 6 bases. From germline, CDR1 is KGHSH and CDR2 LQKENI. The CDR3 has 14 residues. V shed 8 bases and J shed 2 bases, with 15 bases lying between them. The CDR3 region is CASNWGLANTEAFF. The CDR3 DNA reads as TGTGCCAGCAACTGGGGGCTCGCCAACACTGAAGCTTTCTTT.

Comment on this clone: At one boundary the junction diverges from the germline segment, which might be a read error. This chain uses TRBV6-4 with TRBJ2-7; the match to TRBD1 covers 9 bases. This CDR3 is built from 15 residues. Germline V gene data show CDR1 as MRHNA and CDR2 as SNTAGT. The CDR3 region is CASSYSGTGTYEQYF. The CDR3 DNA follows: TGTGCCAGCAGTTACTCCGGGACAGGGACCTACGAGCAGTACTTC.

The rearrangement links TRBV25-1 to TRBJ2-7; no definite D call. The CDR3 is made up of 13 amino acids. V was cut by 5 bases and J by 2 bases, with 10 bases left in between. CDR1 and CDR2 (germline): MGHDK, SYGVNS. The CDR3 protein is CASSFEPPYEQYF. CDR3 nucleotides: TGTGCCAGCAGTTTTGAGCCCCCCTACGAGCAGTACTTC.

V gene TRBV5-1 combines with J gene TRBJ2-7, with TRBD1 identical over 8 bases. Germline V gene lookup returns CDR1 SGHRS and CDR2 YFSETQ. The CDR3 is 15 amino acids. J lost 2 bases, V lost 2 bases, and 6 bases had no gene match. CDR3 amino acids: CASSFSGQGPYEQYF. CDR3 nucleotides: TGCGCCAGCAGCTTTTCAGGACAGGGCCCCTACGAGCAGTACTTC.

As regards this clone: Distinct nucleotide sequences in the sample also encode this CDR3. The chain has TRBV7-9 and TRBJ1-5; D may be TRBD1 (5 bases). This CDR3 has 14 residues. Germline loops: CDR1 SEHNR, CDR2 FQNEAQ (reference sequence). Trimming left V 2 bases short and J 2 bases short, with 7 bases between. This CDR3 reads CASSLPGGNQPQHF. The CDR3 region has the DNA TGTGCCAGCAGCTTACCGGGGGGCAATCAGCCCCAGCATTTT.

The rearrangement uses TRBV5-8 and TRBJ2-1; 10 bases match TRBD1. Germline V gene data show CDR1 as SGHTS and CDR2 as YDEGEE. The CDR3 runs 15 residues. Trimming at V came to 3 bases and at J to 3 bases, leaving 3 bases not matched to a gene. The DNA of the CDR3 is TGTGCCAGCAGCTCGGGACAGGGGCTCTACAATGAGCAGTTCTTC. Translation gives CASSSGQGLYNEQFF.

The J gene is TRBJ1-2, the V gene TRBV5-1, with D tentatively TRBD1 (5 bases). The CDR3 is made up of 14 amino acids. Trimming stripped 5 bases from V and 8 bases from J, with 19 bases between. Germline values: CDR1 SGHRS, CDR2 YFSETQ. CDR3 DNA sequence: TGCGCCAGCAGGACCCAGACGGACACTGGCGGCTACACCTTC. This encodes CASRTQTDTGGYTF.

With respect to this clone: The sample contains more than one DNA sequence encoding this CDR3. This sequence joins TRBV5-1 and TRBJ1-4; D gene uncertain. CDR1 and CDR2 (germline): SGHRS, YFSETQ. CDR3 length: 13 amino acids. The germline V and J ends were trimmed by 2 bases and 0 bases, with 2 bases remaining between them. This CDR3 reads CASSFSTNEKLFF. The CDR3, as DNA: TGCGCCAGCAGCTTCTCAACTAATGAAAAACTGTTTTTT.

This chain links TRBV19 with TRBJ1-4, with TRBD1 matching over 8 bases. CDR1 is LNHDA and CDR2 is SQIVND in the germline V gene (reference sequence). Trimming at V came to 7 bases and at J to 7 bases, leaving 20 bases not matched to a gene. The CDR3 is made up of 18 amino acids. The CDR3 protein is CASTQRGRGRVLGEKLFF. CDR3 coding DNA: TGTGCCAGTACTCAGCGCGGCAGGGGGCGAGTCTTGGGTGAAAAACTGTTTTTT. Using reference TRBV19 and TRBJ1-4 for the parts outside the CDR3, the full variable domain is DGGITQSPKYLFRKEGQNVTLSCEQNLNHDAMYWYRQDPGQGLRLIYYSQIVNDFQKGDIAEGYSVSREKKESFPLTVTSAQKNPTAFYLCASTQRGRGRVLGEKLFFGSGTQLSVL.

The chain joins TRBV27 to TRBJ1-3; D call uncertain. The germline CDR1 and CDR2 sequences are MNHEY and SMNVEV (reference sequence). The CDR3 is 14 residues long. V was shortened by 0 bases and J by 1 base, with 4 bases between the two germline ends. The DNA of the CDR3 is TGTGCCAGCAGTTTATCGCTTTCTGGAAACACCATATATTTT. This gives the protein CASSLSLSGNTIYF.

The CDR3 DNA is TGTGCCACCAGACAGGACAGGGGGCATAACTATGGCTACACCTTC. Amino acid sequence: CATRQDRGHNYGYTF. The rearrangement uses TRBV15 and TRBJ1-2; TRBD1 matches at 11 bases. The CDR3 totals 15 residues. Trimming cost V 6 bases and J 1 base; bases outside gene matches: 4. CDR1 LNHNV and CDR2 YYDKDF come from the germline V gene (reference sequence).

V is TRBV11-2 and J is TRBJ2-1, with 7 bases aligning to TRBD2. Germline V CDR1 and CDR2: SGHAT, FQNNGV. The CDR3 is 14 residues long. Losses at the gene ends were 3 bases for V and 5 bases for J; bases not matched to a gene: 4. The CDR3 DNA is TGTGCCAGCAGCTTTAGCGGGTCGCACAATGAGCAGTTCTTC. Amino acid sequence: CASSFSGSHNEQFF.

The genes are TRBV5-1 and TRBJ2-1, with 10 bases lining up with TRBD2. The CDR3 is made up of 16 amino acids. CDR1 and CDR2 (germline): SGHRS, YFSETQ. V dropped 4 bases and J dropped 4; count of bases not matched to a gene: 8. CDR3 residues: CASSRYPSGSYNEQFF. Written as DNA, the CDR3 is TGCGCCAGCAGCCGATACCCTAGCGGGAGTTACAATGAGCAGTTCTTC.

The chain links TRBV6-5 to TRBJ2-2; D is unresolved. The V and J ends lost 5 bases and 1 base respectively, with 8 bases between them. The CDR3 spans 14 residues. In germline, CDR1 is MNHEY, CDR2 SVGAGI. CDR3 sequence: CASSTDGNTGELFF. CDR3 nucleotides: TGTGCCAGCAGTACGGACGGGAACACCGGGGAGCTGTTTTTT.

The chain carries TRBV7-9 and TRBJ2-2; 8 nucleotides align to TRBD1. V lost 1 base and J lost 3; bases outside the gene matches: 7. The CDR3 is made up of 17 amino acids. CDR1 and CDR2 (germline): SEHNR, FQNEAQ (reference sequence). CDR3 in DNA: TGTGCCAGCAGCTTAGGCCCAGGGGGCTTGGACACCGGGGAGCTGTTTTTT. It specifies CASSLGPGGLDTGELFF. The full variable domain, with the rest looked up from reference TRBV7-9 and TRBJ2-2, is DTGVSQNPRHKITKRGQNVTFRCDPISEHNRLYWYRQTLGQGPEFLTYFQNEAQLEKSRLLSDRFSAERPKGSFSTLEIQRTEQGDSAMYLCASSLGPGGLDTGELFFGEGSRLTVL.

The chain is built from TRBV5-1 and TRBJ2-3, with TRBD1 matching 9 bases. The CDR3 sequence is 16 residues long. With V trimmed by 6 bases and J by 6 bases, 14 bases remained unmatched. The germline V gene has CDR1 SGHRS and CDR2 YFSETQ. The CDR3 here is CASKRPGQGPGDTQYF. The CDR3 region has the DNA TGCGCCAGCAAACGACCGGGACAGGGCCCAGGGGATACGCAGTATTTT.

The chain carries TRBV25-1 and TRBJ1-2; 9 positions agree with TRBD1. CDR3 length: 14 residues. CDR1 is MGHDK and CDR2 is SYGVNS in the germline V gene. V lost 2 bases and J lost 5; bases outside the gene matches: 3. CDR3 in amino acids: CASSEPGQGYGYTF. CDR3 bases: TGTGCCAGCAGTGAACCGGGACAGGGTTATGGCTACACCTTC.

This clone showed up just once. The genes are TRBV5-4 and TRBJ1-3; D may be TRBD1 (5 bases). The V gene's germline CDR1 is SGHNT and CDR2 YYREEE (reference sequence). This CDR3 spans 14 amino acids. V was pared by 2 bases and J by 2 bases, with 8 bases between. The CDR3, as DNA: TGTGCCAGCAGCTTAATGGGGCCTGGAAACACCATATATTTT. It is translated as CASSLMGPGNTIYF.

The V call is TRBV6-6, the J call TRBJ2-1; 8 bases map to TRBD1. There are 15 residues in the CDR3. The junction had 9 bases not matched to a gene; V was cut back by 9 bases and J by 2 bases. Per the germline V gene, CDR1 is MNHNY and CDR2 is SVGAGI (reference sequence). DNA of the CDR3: TGTGCCAGTACCAACTCAGGGGGCCCCTACAATGAGCAGTTCTTC. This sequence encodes CASTNSGGPYNEQFF.